This T cell receptor beta chain was sequenced for a study of T cell repertoires in cytomegalovirus infection (dated by TCRdb to between 2018 and 2021). For the wider study: Recently identified HLA-C-restricted CMV epitopes, whose presentation resists viral immunomodulation, were targeted by peptide stimulations together with well-studied HLA-B-restricted epitopes. The HLA type of each donor mattered for the analysis, because public TCR beta signatures pointed to carriage of CMV infection along with the matching HLA type.

TCRdb records Illumina HiSeq 1500 as the sequencer. Using fastp trimming at Q25 and MiXCR clonotype assembly, TCRdb reanalyzed the public sequencing data and kept in-frame beta chains. Rows merge per CDR3 protein into single entries with the most common DNA and genes. Here the sample has around 710,000 distinct CDR3 sequences; 25% to 30% occur a single time. Of the sample, around 13% falls within the top ten clones. General conclusions and limits of the study: Cumulative frequency of public TCR beta family members discriminated carriers of CMV infection plus the relevant HLA type in this cohort and an independent approximately 370-donor cohort. The ex vivo response was dominated by HLA-C-restricted CMV-specific TCR beta clonotypes, which also provided the single most frequent clonotype in two of eight donors.

Sample treatment or condition, as interpreted from the label and publication: in vitro stimulation with specific CMV peptide epitopes to enrich CMV-specific T cells. This clonotype was seen only a few times. This receptor's antigen is unknown. No qualities accompany the bases; no much larger clone lies one base away. The clonotype originates from a human donor in good health (CMV status not recorded). Some clones in this sample may be carry-over from other donors' samples. The sample in question was cultured CD8+ T cells from PBMCs, obtained from culture after CMV antigen stimulation.

This receptor has the CDR3 CASSYSAGAEQYV. In nucleotides, the sequence is TGTGCCAGCAGTTATTCTGCTGGGGCCGAGCAGTACGTC. Recombination joined TRBV6-5 with TRBJ2-7; the D region possibly corresponds to TRBD1 (5 bases align). V is pared back by 3 bases and J by 6 bases, with 12 bases lying between the germline termini. The CDR3 runs 13 amino acids, cysteine and valine included. Only the CDR3 region is kept as DNA, spanning 39 bases read in frame from base 1. CDR1 MNHEY and CDR2 SVGAGI are derived from the germline V gene.